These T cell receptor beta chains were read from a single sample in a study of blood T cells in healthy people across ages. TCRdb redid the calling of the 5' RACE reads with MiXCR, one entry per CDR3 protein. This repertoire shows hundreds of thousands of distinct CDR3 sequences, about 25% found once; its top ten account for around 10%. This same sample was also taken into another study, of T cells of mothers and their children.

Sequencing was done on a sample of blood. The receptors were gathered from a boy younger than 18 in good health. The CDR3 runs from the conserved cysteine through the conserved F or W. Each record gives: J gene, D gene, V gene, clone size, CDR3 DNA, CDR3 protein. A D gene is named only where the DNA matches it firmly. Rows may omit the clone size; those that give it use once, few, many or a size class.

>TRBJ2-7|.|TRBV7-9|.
TGTGCCAGCAGCTTTTCAGGGTTTAGCTACGAGCAGTACTTC
CASSFSGFSYEQYF
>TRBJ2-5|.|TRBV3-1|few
TGTGCCAGCAGCCAGGAACCACTTGCATGGGAGACCCAGTACTTC
CASSQEPLAWETQYF
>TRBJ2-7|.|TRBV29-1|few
TGCAGCGTCGACAGGGACTCCAGCGACGAGCAGTACTTC
CSVDRDSSDEQYF
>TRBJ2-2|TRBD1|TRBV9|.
TGTGCCAGCAGCGGAGGACAGGGGAGGGCCGGGGAGCTGTTTTTT
CASSGGQGRAGELFF
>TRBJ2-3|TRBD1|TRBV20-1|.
TGCAGTGCTAGATCGGGACAGCCTCATACGCAGTATTTT
CSARSGQPHTQYF
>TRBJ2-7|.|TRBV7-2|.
TGTGCCAGCAGCTCCACGGGGGGCGCCGGCTACGAGCAGTACTTC
CASSSTGGAGYEQYF
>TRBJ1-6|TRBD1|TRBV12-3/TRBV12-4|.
TGTGCCAGCAGTTTAGCAGGGACAGGGGGCTATTATTCACCCCTCCACTTT
CASSLAGTGGYYSPLHF
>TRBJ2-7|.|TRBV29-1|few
TGCAGCGCCGAGTCGGGGACAACATACGAGCAGTACTTC
CSAESGTTYEQYF
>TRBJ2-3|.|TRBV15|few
TGTGCCACCAGCAGAGATGGTGGGGACAGCACAGATACGCAGTATTTT
CATSRDGGDSTDTQYF
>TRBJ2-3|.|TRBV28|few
TGTGCCAGCAGTTTATTTGGACTCACAGATACGCAGTATTTT
CASSLFGLTDTQYF
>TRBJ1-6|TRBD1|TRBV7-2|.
TGTGCCAGCAGCACCCGACAGGGGCATTCACCCCTCCACTTT
CASSTRQGHSPLHF
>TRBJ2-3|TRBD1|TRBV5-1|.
TGCGCCAGCAGCTCCGCCGGGACAGACCTCACAGATACGCAGTATTTT
CASSSAGTDLTDTQYF
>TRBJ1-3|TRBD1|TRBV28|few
TGTGCCAGCAGGGCGGGGGGACAGCTCTATACCATATATTTT
CASRAGGQLYTIYF
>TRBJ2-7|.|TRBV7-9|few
TGTGCCAGCAGCTTAAACAGCCCGCCTTTCGAGCAGTACTTC
CASSLNSPPFEQYF
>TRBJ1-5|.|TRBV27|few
TGTGCCAGCAGTTTATCGGGGGAGGCTCAGCCCCAGCATTTT
CASSLSGEAQPQHF
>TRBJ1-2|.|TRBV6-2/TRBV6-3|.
TGTGCCAGCCAGCGGACAGTTAACTATGGCTACACCTTC
CASQRTVNYGYTF
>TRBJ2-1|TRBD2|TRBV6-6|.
TGTGCCAGCAGTTACGGGACTAGCGTTGAGCAGTTCTTC
CASSYGTSVEQFF
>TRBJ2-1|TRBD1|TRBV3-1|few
TGTGCCAGCAGCCAAGTGGACAGGGTAAGCTACAATGAGCAGTTCTTC
CASSQVDRVSYNEQFF
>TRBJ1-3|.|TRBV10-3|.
TGTGCCATCAGGGGAAACTCTGGAAACACCATATATTTT
CAIRGNSGNTIYF
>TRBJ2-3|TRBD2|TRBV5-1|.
TGCGCCAGCAGCTTGGCCAGCGGGGGAATCACAGATACGCAGTATTTT
CASSLASGGITDTQYF
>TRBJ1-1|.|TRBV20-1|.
TGCAGTGCTAGAGATCATGGGGGGGCAAGGAGAGAAGCTTTCTTT
CSARDHGGARREAFF
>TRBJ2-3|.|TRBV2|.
TGTGCCAGCACCGGAGGGCTAGCGAGATTT
CASTGGLARF
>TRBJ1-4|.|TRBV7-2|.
TGTGCCAGCAGCTTAGCGCTAGGTCTCGGTGAAAAACTGTTTTTT
CASSLALGLGEKLFF
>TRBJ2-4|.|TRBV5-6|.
TGTGCCAGCAGCGTAATTAAATCAGGGGGGGCCATTCAGTACTTC
CASSVIKSGGAIQYF
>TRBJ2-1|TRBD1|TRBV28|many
TGTGCCAGCAGGGGACCTGGACAGGGGGCTTGGAATGAGCAGTTCTTC
CASRGPGQGAWNEQFF
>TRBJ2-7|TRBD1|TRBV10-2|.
TGCGCCAGCAGAATAGGGACAGGGGCCCAGTACGAGCAGTACTTC
CASRIGTGAQYEQYF
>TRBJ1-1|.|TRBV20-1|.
TGCAGTGTTAGAGAAGCCGCGGGCCCCGGGACTGAAGCTTTCTTT
CSVREAAGPGTEAFF
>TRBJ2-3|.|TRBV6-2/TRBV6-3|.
TGTGCCAGCAGTTACGCTGCCGATACGCAGTATTTT
CASSYAADTQYF
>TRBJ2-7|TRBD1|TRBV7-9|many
TGTGCCAGCAGCTTAGGGCCAGGGGGCCCCTACGAGCAGTACTTC
CASSLGPGGPYEQYF
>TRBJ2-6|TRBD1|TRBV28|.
TGTGCCAGCAGTTTATATAAGGCAGGGGGCCTGTACTCTGGGGCCAACGTCCTGACTTTC
CASSLYKAGGLYSGANVLTF
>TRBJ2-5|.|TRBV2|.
TGTGCCAGCAGGGATAAAATAAGGGTAGAGACCCAGTACTTC
CASRDKIRVETQYF
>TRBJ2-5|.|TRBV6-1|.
TGTGCCAGCAGTGAGGACGGGAGACCAGAGACCCAGTACTTC
CASSEDGRPETQYF
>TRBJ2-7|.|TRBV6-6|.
TGTGCCAGCAGTTACTCACACCTCCTGAACGAGCAGTACTTC
CASSYSHLLNEQYF
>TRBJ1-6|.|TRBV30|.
TGTGCCTGGAGTGTTAGGAGGAGCTCCTATAATTCACCCCTCCACTTT
CAWSVRRSSYNSPLHF
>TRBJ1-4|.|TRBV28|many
TGTGCCAGCAGTTTAATGTTCGGGCCGACAACTAATGAAAAACTGTTTTTT
CASSLMFGPTTNEKLFF
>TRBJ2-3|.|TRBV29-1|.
TGCAGCGTTGTTATTAGCACAGATACGCAGTATTTT
CSVVISTDTQYF
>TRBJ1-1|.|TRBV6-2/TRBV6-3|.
TGTGCCAGCAGTTACTGGGGAAACACTGAAGCTTTCTTT
CASSYWGNTEAFF
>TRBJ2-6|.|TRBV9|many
TGTGCCAGCAGCGTAGGTGGGTCAGGGGCCAACGTCCTGACTTTC
CASSVGGSGANVLTF
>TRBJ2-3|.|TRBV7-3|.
TGTGCCAGCAGCTCCAAAAGCGGTAGGGTTCTGTATTTT
CASSSKSGRVLYF
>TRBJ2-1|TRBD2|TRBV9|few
TGTGCCAGCAGCGTAGCGGGGGGGCCGTATGAGCAGTTCTTC
CASSVAGGPYEQFF
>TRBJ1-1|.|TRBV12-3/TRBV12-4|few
TGTGCCAGCGGAATAAACACTGAAGCTTTCTTT
CASGINTEAFF
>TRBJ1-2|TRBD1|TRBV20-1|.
TGCAGTGCAAGGACAGGGGACGGCTATGGCTACACCTTC
CSARTGDGYGYTF
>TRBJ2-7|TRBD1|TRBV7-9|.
TGTGCCAGCAGCTTAGCCTTGGACAGGGGGCCCTACGGGCAGTACTTC
CASSLALDRGPYGQYF
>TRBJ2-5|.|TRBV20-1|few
TGCAGTGCCCGGCCGCTGGGGAGTGAGCAGTACTTC
CSARPLGSEQYF
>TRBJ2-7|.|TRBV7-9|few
TGTGCCAGCAGCTTATTGACGGGGGTCAAGCAGTACTTC
CASSLLTGVKQYF
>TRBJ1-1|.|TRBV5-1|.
TGCGCCAGCGGAGACGGCGGAGGAACTGAAGCTTTCTTT
CASGDGGGTEAFF
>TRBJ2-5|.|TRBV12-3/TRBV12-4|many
TGTGCCAGCAGTTTAGTACTAGCTTCCCAAGAGACCCAGTACTTC
CASSLVLASQETQYF
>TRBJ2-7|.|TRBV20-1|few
TGCAGTGCTAGAAGGTTCGACACCTACGAGCAGTACTTC
CSARRFDTYEQYF
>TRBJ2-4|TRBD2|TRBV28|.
TGTGCCAGCAGGCCCGGGGGGGGAGCCAAAAACATTCAGTACTTC
CASRPGGGAKNIQYF
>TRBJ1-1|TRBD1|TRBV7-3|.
TGTGCCAGCAGCCTAGGGGGCGGGTCCTCTGAAGCTTTCTTT
CASSLGGGSSEAFF
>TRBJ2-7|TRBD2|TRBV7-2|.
TGTGCCAGCAGCCTCCCGGGGTGGGGGAGGGTACCCTACGAGCAGTACTTC
CASSLPGWGRVPYEQYF
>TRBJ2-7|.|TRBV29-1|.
TGCAGCGTCGTCCCGACTAGAAACTACGAGCAGTACTTC
CSVVPTRNYEQYF